This T cell receptor (beta chain) emerged from a study of T cells in Graves' hyperthyroidism and ophthalmopathy. General observations from the study: Appearing also in blood were most of the thyroid clonotypes expanded above 0.001.

This sample holds PBMCs from about 10 ml fresh peripheral blood. RNA transcripts gave rise to amplified TCR beta CDR3 regions. HTBI primers were employed in a first-round RT-PCR of the TCR CDR3. TCRdb itself ran the multiplex PCR reads through MiXCR, one entry per CDR3 protein. The sample contains a few hundred thousand distinct CDR3 sequences, around 18% of which appear only once. The CDR3 consists of 12 residues. The V gene's germline CDR1 is SQVTM and CDR2 ANQGSEA. Trimming removed 0 bases at V and 8 bases at J, with 8 bases between. This clonotype occurred many times. Its antigen is unknown. The V gene is TRBV29-1, the J gene TRBJ1-3; D is unresolved. What was sequenced was blood. The sequence derives from a woman between 35 and 50 years old with Graves' ophthalmopathy. CDR3 sequence (DNA): TGCAGCGTTGAAGATCCGGGTTACACCATATATTTT. This sequence encodes CSVEDPGYTIYF.